This T cell receptor (beta chain) was sequenced in a study of T cells in Graves' hyperthyroidism and ophthalmopathy. Regarding the study as a whole: Blood also showed most of the thyroid clonotypes that were expanded above 0.001.

Amplification yielded TCR beta CDR3 regions, with RNA transcripts as the source. TCR CDR3 underwent first-round RT-PCR with the HTBI primer set. TCRdb re-called the multiplex PCR reads with MiXCR, one entry per CDR3 protein. The sample lists about 290,000 distinct CDR3 sequences; 13% were seen once. Germline V CDR1 and CDR2: SGHRS, YFSETQ. This CDR3 region has 17 residues. V lost 2 bases and J 0 bases, leaving 15 bases between the germline ends. Patients were excluded because of uncontrolled infection, other autoimmune disease, pregnancy or lactation. This sample holds PBMCs from 8.5 to 10 ml fresh peripheral blood. This clonotype was recorded a few times. Its target is not known.

The chain employs TRBV5-1 and TRBJ1-3; D is perhaps TRBD1 (6 bases). Sequences were obtained from blood. This receptor was obtained from a woman between 25 and 40 years old with Graves' hyperthyroidism that later progressed to Graves' ophthalmopathy. The CDR3, as DNA: TGCGCCAGCAGCTTACCGGGACAAAGAATCTCTGGAAACACCATATATTTT. Protein sequence: CASSLPGQRISGNTIYF.